This T cell receptor beta chain was captured in a study of post-analysis software for immune sequencing data. Turning to the study itself: The disease courses spanned relapsing-remitting, secondary progressive and progressive-relapsing forms of multiple sclerosis. Study observations and caveats: Relative to controls, patients had several TRBV segments at higher frequency, with TRBV5-6, TRBV5-1 and TRBV20-1 among these. Normalized Chao1 diversity in multiple sclerosis patients fell significantly below that of controls. Same-batch samples co-clustered strongly by F measure.

In this sample, this clonotype turned up a few times. Antigen specificity is unknown. TCR beta cDNA libraries had unique molecular identifiers. Approximately 550,000 cDNA molecules came from 1 to 10 million T cells. TCRdb itself ran the PCR reads through MiXCR, one entry per CDR3 protein. The table shows hundreds of thousands of distinct CDR3 sequences, with approximately 53% occurring only once. This CDR3 has 14 residues. Trimming stripped 6 bases from V and 2 bases from J, with 14 bases between. Per the germline V gene, CDR1 is DFQATT and CDR2 is SNEGSKA (reference sequence). This TCR derives from a girl aged 5 to 17 with multiple sclerosis. The sequencing input was blood. The rearrangement joins TRBV20-1 to TRBJ2-1; the D gene is possibly TRBD2 (5 bases). DNA of the CDR3: TGCAGTGCGCACCGAGGGAGCCCCTACAATGAGCAGTTCTTC. Encoded protein: CSAHRGSPYNEQFF.